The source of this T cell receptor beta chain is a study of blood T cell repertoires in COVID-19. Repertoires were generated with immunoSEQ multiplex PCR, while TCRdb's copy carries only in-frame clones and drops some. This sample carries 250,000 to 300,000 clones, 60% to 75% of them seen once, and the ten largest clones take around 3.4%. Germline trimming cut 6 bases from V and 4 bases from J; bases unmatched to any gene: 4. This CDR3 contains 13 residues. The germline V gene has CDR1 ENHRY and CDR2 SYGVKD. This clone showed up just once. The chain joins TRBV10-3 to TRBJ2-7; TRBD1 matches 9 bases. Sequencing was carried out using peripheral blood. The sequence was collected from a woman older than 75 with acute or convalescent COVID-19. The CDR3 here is CAISDRGEYEQYF. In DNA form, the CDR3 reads TGTGCCATCAGCGACAGGGGGGAATACGAGCAGTACTTC.